The 22 T cell receptor beta chains presented below share a single source sample, sequenced in a study of T cell repertoires in cytomegalovirus infection. These TCRs are of unknown antigen specificity. TCRdb re-called the reads through MiXCR, storing one row per CDR3 protein. This table holds about 770,000 distinct CDR3 sequences, roughly 28% found once. The material sequenced was cultured CD8+ T cells from PBMCs, taken from culture after CMV antigen stimulation. The receptors were sampled from a human donor in good health (CMV status not recorded). Some clones in this sample may be carry-over from other donors' samples.

This clonotype was detected only once. The V gene is TRBV6-6, the J gene TRBJ2-5; tentative D call: TRBD2 (7 bases). The germline gives CDR1 MNHNY, CDR2 SVGAGI (reference sequence). CDR3 length: 16 amino acids. Trimming cost V 5 bases and J 5 bases, with 21 bases left between them. The CDR3 coding sequence is TGTGCCAGCAGTAGAACGGGACGGGGGGCGAGGGAGACCCAGTACTTC. The encoded protein is CASSRTGRGARETQYF.

CDR3: CASSQVGLTANFNYGYTF. The CDR3, as DNA: TGTGCCAGCAGCCAAGTCGGTTTGACCGCGAACTTTAACTATGGCTACACCTTC. The chain is built from TRBV3-1 and TRBJ1-2; no clear D. CDR1 is LGHDT, CDR2 YNNKEL, per germline (reference sequence). This CDR3 comprises 18 residues. V was shortened by 1 base and J by 1 base, with 19 bases between the two germline ends.

CDR3: CASSSLKDRFSGNTIYF. The CDR3 region has the DNA TGTGCCAGCAGCTCCCTAAAGGACAGATTCTCTGGAAACACCATATATTTT. The V call is TRBV7-3, the J call TRBJ1-3; the D gene is possibly TRBD1 (6 bases). Germline V gene lookup returns CDR1 SGHTA and CDR2 FQGTGA. The CDR3 totals 17 residues. Trimming took 4 bases from V and 0 from J, leaving 16 bases between them.

The chain links TRBV27 to TRBJ1-2; the match to TRBD1 covers 7 bases. This CDR3 has 16 amino acids. J lost 6 bases, V lost 7 bases, and 17 bases had no gene match. CDR1 is MNHEY, CDR2 SMNVEV, per germline (reference sequence). CDR3 in DNA: TGTGCCAGCACCGCCGACAGGGCCCGGGTAACAGATGGCTACACCTTC. Its protein product is CASTADRARVTDGYTF.

This clonotype has at least ten counts. V usage is TRBV7-6 and J usage is TRBJ1-1; weak D call: TRBD1 (5 bases). V was pared by 1 base and J by 8 bases, with 14 bases between. The CDR3 totals 14 residues. Germline V lookup: CDR1 SGHVS, CDR2 FNYEAQ. DNA of the CDR3: TGTGCCAGCAGCTTAGGGGGGGACGTCAGCGAAGCTTTCTTT. Its translation is CASSLGGDVSEAFF.

This rearrangement joins TRBV2 to TRBJ2-1, with D unresolved. V was shortened by 5 bases and J by 2 bases, with 16 bases between the two germline ends. From germline, CDR1 is SNHLY and CDR2 FYNNEI. This CDR3 is 16 amino acids long. This chain's CDR3 is CASSSPVNKAYNEQFF. CDR3 bases: TGTGCCAGCAGTTCACCCGTGAACAAGGCCTACAATGAGCAGTTCTTC.

This clonotype was observed at least ten times. The chain joins TRBV7-8 to TRBJ2-3; D remains ambiguous. Trimming took 5 bases from V and 3 from J, leaving 18 bases between them. The CDR3 covers 16 residues. Germline assignment: CDR1 SGHVS and CDR2 FQNEAQ. The CDR3 protein is CASSPLGGEGTDTQYF. In DNA form, the CDR3 reads TGTGCCAGCAGCCCCCTAGGTGGGGAAGGGACAGATACGCAGTATTTT.

This clonotype has more than one count but fewer than ten. The J gene is TRBJ2-7, the V gene TRBV7-8; no definite D call. Germline V gene data show CDR1 as SGHVS and CDR2 as FQNEAQ. Trimming removed 11 bases from V and 6 bases from J, with 17 bases in between. The CDR3 consists of 12 residues. DNA for the CDR3: TGTGCCTCAGTGGATATTTTACTCGAGCAGTACTTC. This sequence encodes CASVDILLEQYF. Filled out from reference TRBV7-8 and TRBJ2-7, the complete variable domain reads GAGVSQSPRYKVAKRGQDVALRCDPISGHVSLFWYQQALGQGPEFLTYFQNEAQLDKSGLPSDRFFAERPEGSVSTLKIQRTQQEDSAVYLCASVDILLEQYFGPGTRLTVT.

As to this clonotype: Given a much more abundant clone one base away, this may be a read error. This chain joins TRBV7-6 and TRBJ1-1; tentative D call: TRBD1 (5 bases). This CDR3 has 14 residues. V gave up 3 bases and J gave up 4 bases, with 12 bases separating them. Per germline, CDR1 SGHVS and CDR2 FNYEAQ. CDR3 amino acids: CASSFRRGCTEAFF. For the CDR3, the DNA is TGTGCCAGCAGCTTCAGAAGGGGTTGCACTGAAGCTTTCTTT.

The chain is built from TRBV11-1 and TRBJ2-5; D tentatively fits TRBD1 or TRBD2 (5 bases each). The V end lost 2 bases, the J end lost 4 bases, and 11 bases lay between the germline ends. Germline lookup yields CDR1 SGHAT and CDR2 FQDESV (reference sequence). This CDR3 has 14 amino acids. CDR3 region: CASSLPGLGETQYF. CDR3 in DNA: TGTGCCAGCAGCTTACCGGGGCTGGGAGAGACCCAGTACTTC.

This clonotype has a handful of counts. V and J are TRBV5-8 and TRBJ1-2; D is perhaps TRBD1 (6 bases). In germline, CDR1 is SGHTS, CDR2 YDEGEE. Trimming cost V 1 base and J 6 bases, with 10 bases left between them. CDR3 length: 13 amino acids. For the CDR3, the DNA is TGTGCCAGCAGCTTGCGGGGGCCCGATGGCTACACCTTC. Its translation: CASSLRGPDGYTF.

The chain uses TRBV19 and TRBJ1-2; 8 bases are shared with TRBD1. Per the germline V gene, CDR1 is LNHDA and CDR2 is SQIVND (reference sequence). CDR3 length equals 15 residues. The trim removed 1 base at V and 6 bases at J, leaving 7 bases unmatched. The CDR3 DNA reads as TGTGCCAGTAGTATAGTCCGGGACAGGACGAATGGCTACACCTTC. Its translation is CASSIVRDRTNGYTF.

CDR3 coding DNA: TGCAGCGTTGAAAGGGGGCAAGAGACCCAGTACTTC. Translation: CSVERGQETQYF. The gene calls are TRBV29-1 and TRBJ2-5, with a possible D match to TRBD1 (6 bases). V was trimmed by 2 bases and J by 2 bases, leaving 6 bases between them. Per the germline V gene, CDR1 is SQVTM and CDR2 is ANQGSEA. This CDR3 region has 12 residues.

For the CDR3, the DNA is TGTGCCATCCTGGGAAGACTAGCGGGGGGGCAAGGAGAAGATACGCAGTATTTT. It yields the protein CAILGRLAGGQGEDTQYF. The V and J genes are TRBV2 and TRBJ2-3; 14 bases agree with TRBD2. CDR3 length: 18 residues. From germline, CDR1 is SNHLY and CDR2 FYNNEI. The trim removed 10 bases at V and 5 bases at J, leaving 17 bases unmatched.

This chain uses TRBV12-3 or TRBV12-4 with TRBJ1-1; D call uncertain. The length of the CDR3 is 14 residues. V lost 5 bases to trimming and J lost 3 bases, with 13 bases between them. CDR3 sequence reads: CASSKLEEDTEAFF. As DNA, the CDR3 is TGTGCCAGCAGTAAATTGGAGGAAGACACTGAAGCTTTCTTT.

This clonotype was found many times. V is TRBV7-2 and J is TRBJ2-7, with 13 bases aligning to TRBD2. V lost 4 bases, J lost 1 base, and 7 bases stayed unmatched. Germline CDR1 is SGHTA and CDR2 is FQGNSA. The CDR3 length is 17 residues. CDR3 sequence: CASSSHRTSGGSYEQYF. The CDR3 DNA reads as TGTGCCAGCAGCTCGCACCGGACTAGCGGGGGATCCTACGAGCAGTACTTC.

The chain carries TRBV4-1 and TRBJ2-2; D remains unclear. Looked up from germline, CDR1 is MGHRA and CDR2 is YSYEKL. This CDR3 has 15 residues. V was trimmed by 1 base and J by 3 bases, leaving 9 bases between them. The CDR3, as DNA: TGCGCCAGCAGCCAAGTTGCCAGAGACACCGGGGAGCTGTTTTTT. This translates into CASSQVARDTGELFF.

The rearrangement links TRBV6-5 to TRBJ1-1; D remains ambiguous. CDR1 and CDR2 from the germline V gene are MNHEY and SVGAGI. The V end was cut by 0 bases, the J end by 2 bases, with 10 bases between. This CDR3 has 15 residues. The CDR3 DNA reads TGTGCCAGCAGTTACTCGAGTACGGTCAACACTGAAGCTTTCTTT. As protein: CASSYSSTVNTEAFF.

This clonotype appeared many times. CDR3 sequence (DNA): TGTGCCAGTCCCCCCGGACAGGGACTTTTGAACACTGAAGCTTTCTTT. Translated: CASPPGQGLLNTEAFF. The chain uses TRBV19 and TRBJ1-1; 8 bases are shared with TRBD1. Germline CDR1 reads LNHDA; CDR2 reads SQIVND (reference sequence). V was pared by 8 bases and J by 0 bases, with 11 bases of the junction left unmatched. The CDR3 is 16 residues long.

This clonotype has a handful of counts. The chain couples TRBV28 to TRBJ2-7; no firm D call. The CDR3 is made up of 14 amino acids. V was shortened by 3 bases and J by 2 bases, with 11 bases between the two germline ends. Germline CDR1 MDHEN, CDR2 SYDVKM. The CDR3 here is CASSFGLDPYEQYV. DNA for the CDR3: TGTGCCAGCAGTTTCGGGCTGGACCCCTACGAGCAGTACGTC.

The V gene is TRBV27, the J gene TRBJ2-2; D is uncertain. The V end was cut by 1 base, the J end by 7 bases, with 10 bases between. The CDR3 is 14 residues long. Germline values: CDR1 MNHEY, CDR2 SMNVEV (reference sequence). CDR3 bases: TGTGCCAGCAGTTTATATCCTGACGACGGGGAGCTGTTTTTT. Translated: CASSLYPDDGELFF.

The rearrangement joins TRBV14 to TRBJ2-6; 9 bases are a match to TRBD1. The germline V gene has CDR1 SGHDN and CDR2 FVKESK. V shed 1 base and J 4 bases; nucleotides not matched to a gene: 11. This CDR3 contains 19 residues. The chain's CDR3 is CASSQGYGTGSRGANVLTF. DNA for the CDR3: TGTGCCAGCAGCCAAGGATACGGGACAGGGAGCAGAGGGGCCAACGTCCTGACTTTC.